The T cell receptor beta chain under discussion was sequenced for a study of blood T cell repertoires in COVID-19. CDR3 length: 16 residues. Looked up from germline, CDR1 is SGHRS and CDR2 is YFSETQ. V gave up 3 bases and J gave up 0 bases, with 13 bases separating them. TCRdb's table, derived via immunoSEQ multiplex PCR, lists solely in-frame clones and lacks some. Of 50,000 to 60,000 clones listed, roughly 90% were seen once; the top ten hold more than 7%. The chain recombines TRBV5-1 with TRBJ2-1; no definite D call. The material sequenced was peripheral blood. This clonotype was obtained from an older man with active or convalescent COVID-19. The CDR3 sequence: CASSSLGVSSYNEQFF. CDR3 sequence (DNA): TGCGCCAGCAGCTCCCTCGGTGTGAGCTCCTACAATGAGCAGTTCTTC.